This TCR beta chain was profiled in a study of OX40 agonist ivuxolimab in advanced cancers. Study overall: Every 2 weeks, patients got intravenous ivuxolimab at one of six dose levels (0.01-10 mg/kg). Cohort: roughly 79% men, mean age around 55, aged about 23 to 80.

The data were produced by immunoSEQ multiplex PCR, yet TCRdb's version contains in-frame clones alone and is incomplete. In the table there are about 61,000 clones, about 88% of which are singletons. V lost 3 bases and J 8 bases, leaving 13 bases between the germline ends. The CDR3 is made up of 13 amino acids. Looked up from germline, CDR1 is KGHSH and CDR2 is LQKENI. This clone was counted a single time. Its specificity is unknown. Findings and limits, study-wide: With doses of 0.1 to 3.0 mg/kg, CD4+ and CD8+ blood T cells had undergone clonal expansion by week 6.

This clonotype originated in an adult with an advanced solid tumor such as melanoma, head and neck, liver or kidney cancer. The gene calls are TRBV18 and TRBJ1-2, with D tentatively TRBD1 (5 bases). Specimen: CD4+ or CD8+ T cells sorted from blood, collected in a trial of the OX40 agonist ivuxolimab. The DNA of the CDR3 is TGTGCCAGCTCACCCAACGGACACCGCGGCTACACCTTC. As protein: CASSPNGHRGYTF.